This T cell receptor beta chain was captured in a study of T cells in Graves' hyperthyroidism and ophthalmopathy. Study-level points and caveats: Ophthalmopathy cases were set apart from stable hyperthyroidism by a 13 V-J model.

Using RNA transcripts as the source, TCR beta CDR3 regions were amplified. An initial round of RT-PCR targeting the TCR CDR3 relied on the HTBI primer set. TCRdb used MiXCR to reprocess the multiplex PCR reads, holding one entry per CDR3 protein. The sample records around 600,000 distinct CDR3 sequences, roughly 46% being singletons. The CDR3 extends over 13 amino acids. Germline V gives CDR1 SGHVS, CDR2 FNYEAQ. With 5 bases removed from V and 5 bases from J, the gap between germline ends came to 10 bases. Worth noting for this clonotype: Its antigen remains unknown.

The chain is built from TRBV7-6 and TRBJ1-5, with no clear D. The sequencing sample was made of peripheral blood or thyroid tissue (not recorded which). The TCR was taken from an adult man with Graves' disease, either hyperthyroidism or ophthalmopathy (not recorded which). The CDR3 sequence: CASSKDGDQPQHF. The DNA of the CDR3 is TGTGCCAGCAGCAAGGACGGGGATCAGCCCCAGCATTTT.